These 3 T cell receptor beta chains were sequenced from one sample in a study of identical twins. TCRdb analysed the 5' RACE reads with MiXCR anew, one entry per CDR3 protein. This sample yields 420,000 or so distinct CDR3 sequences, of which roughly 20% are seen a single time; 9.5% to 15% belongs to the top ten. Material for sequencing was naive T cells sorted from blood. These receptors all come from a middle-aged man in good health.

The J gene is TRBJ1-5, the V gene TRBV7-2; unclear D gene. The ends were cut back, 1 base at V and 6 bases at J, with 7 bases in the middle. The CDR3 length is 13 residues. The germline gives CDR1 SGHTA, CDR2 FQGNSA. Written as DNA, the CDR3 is TGTGCCAGCAGCTTAGATGCTTCTCAGCCCCAGCATTTT. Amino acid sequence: CASSLDASQPQHF.

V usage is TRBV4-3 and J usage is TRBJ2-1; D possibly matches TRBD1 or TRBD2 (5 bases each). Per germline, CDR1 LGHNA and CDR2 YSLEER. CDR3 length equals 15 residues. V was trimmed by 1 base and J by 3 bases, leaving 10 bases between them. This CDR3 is CASSQAPRGYNEQFF. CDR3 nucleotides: TGCGCCAGCAGCCAAGCCCCGAGGGGCTACAATGAGCAGTTCTTC.

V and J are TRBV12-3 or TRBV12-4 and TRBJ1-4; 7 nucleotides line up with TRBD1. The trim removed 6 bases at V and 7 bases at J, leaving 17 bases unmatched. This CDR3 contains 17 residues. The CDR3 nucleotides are TGTGCCAGCAGACCCGGGACAGACTTTTTTGCGGGTGAAAAACTGTTTTTT. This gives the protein CASRPGTDFFAGEKLFF.